These T cell receptor beta chains were read from a single sample in a study of TIL therapy for anti-PD-1-resistant metastatic lung cancer. Repertoires were generated with immunoSEQ multiplex PCR, while TCRdb's copy carries only in-frame clones and drops some. The sample holds 50,000 to 70,000 clones, about two thirds seen once. The source material was blood, sampled at baseline. The source of these receptors is a person between 30 and 80 years old with non-small cell lung cancer. CDR3s include the opening cysteine and the closing phenylalanine or tryptophan. The D gene is left open where the match is weak. Expanded clones get a size class; other rows say once, few or many, or leave the size out.

J: TRBJ2-2
size: NA
V: TRBV12-1
D: NA
CDR3: CASSGGQLGTGELFF
DNA: TGTGCCAGCAGCGGTGGACAGTTAGGGACCGGGGAGCTGTTTTTT

J: TRBJ1-4
size: NA
V: TRBV7-2
D: NA
CDR3: CASSHKTGGVAGKLFF
DNA: TGTGCCAGCAGCCACAAGACCGGGGGCGTTGCTGGAAAACTGTTTTTT

J: TRBJ1-2
size: few
V: TRBV19
D: NA
CDR3: CATRTANYGYTF
DNA: TGTGCCACCAGGACAGCTAACTATGGCTACACCTTC

J: TRBJ1-2
size: NA
V: TRBV30
D: TRBD1
CDR3: CAWIPGQGRPGGYTF
DNA: TGTGCCTGGATTCCGGGACAGGGGCGACCCGGTGGCTACACCTTC

J: TRBJ2-2
size: NA
V: TRBV7-3
D: NA
CDR3: CASSPQRTVNTGELFF
DNA: TGTGCCAGCAGCCCCCAGAGGACAGTTAACACCGGGGAGCTGTTTTTT

J: TRBJ2-2
size: once
V: TRBV6-5
D: TRBD2
CDR3: CASRPKRESTGELFF
DNA: TGTGCCAGCAGACCCAAGCGGGAGAGCACCGGGGAGCTGTTTTTT

J: TRBJ2-3
size: once
V: TRBV15
D: TRBD2
CDR3: CATSRSMGLAADTQYF
DNA: TGTGCCACCAGCAGATCCATGGGACTAGCAGCAGATACGCAGTATTTT

J: TRBJ1-5
size: NA
V: TRBV7-9
D: TRBD1
CDR3: CASSLTGYQPQHF
DNA: TGTGCCAGCAGCTTGACAGGGTATCAGCCCCAGCATTTT

J: TRBJ1-1
size: once
V: TRBV29-1
D: NA
CDR3: CSVEPGANTEAFF
DNA: TGCAGCGTTGAACCGGGGGCAAACACTGAAGCTTTCTTT

J: TRBJ1-1
size: NA
V: TRBV2
D: NA
CDR3: CASTAGTQNTEAFF
DNA: TGTGCCAGCACCGCTGGGACGCAGAACACTGAAGCTTTCTTT

J: TRBJ2-3
size: NA
V: TRBV4-1
D: TRBD2
CDR3: CASSHTSGRASDTQYF
DNA: TGCGCCAGCAGCCATACTAGCGGGAGGGCATCAGATACGCAGTATTTT

J: TRBJ2-2
size: NA
V: TRBV6-5
D: NA
CDR3: CASSSRVVNTGELFF
DNA: TGTGCCAGCAGCTCCAGGGTGGTAAACACCGGGGAGCTGTTTTTT

J: TRBJ1-3
size: NA
V: TRBV5-1
D: NA
CDR3: CASSVPQGNGNTIYF
DNA: TGCGCCAGCAGCGTTCCCCAGGGGAATGGAAACACCATATATTTT

J: TRBJ1-3
size: NA
V: TRBV7-9
D: NA
CDR3: CASSLRGGFSGNTIYF
DNA: TGTGCCAGCAGCTTAAGAGGGGGATTCTCTGGAAACACCATATATTTT

J: TRBJ2-2
size: few
V: TRBV10-2
D: TRBD1
CDR3: CASTQGTTGELFF
DNA: TGCGCCAGCACACAGGGGACGACCGGGGAGCTGTTTTTT

J: TRBJ2-7
size: few
V: TRBV4-2
D: TRBD2
CDR3: CASSQGSGTSGSVAYEQYF
DNA: TGTGCCAGCAGCCAAGGATCCGGGACTAGCGGGAGTGTCGCCTACGAGCAGTACTTC

J: TRBJ2-1
size: NA
V: TRBV2
D: TRBD2
CDR3: CAGRGLAEVNEQFF
DNA: TGTGCCGGACGGGGACTAGCGGAGGTAAATGAGCAGTTCTTC

J: TRBJ1-5
size: few
V: TRBV10-2
D: TRBD1
CDR3: CASCTTGTNQPQHF
DNA: TGCGCCAGCTGTACGACAGGGACCAATCAGCCCCAGCATTTT